Listed here are 3 T cell receptor beta chains from one sample, sequenced in a study of T-cell memory formation after mild COVID-19. TCRdb re-called the 5' RACE reads through MiXCR, storing one row per CDR3 protein. The sample includes 500,000 to 600,000 distinct CDR3 sequences, 18% of them seen just once. The sample comprised PBMCs or a T cell subset sorted from them (not recorded which). The receptor source for this set is an adult woman who had mild COVID-19 (a few samples of this study predate the infection). Cell type and time point are not known.

The V gene is TRBV20-1, the J gene TRBJ2-1, with D possibly matching TRBD1 (5 bases). CDR1 and CDR2 (germline): DFQATT, SNEGSKA (reference sequence). Trimming cost V 5 bases and J 2 bases, with 16 bases left between them. CDR3 length: 15 amino acids. The CDR3 DNA reads TGCAGTGCTTCCGGTTTGCAGGGAACCTACAATGAGCAGTTCTTC. The encoded protein is CSASGLQGTYNEQFF.

V gene TRBV7-8 combines with J gene TRBJ2-5, with D possibly TRBD1 on 5 matching bases. The V and J ends lost 3 bases and 5 bases respectively, with 16 bases between them. CDR1 and CDR2 from the germline V gene are SGHVS and FQNEAQ. CDR3 size: 15 residues. Here the CDR3 reads CASSLSMGPRETQYF. The CDR3, as DNA: TGTGCCAGCAGCTTGTCAATGGGGCCCCGGGAGACCCAGTACTTC.

The sample holds a few counts of this clonotype. The chain couples TRBV7-2 to TRBJ2-7; D unresolved. Per germline, CDR1 SGHTA and CDR2 FQGNSA. V was cut by 2 bases and J by 3 bases, with 11 bases left in between. The CDR3 contains 14 residues. The CDR3 sequence: CASSLSPEFYEQYF. The DNA of the CDR3 is TGTGCCAGCAGCTTAAGTCCAGAATTCTACGAGCAGTACTTC.